One TCR beta chain is described in this entry. The sample is drawn from a study of blood T cell repertoires in COVID-19. V lost 9 bases, J lost 1 base, and 13 bases lay in between. The germline gives CDR1 MDHEN, CDR2 SYDVKM. There are 14 residues in the CDR3. Data came from immunoSEQ multiplex PCR; TCRdb stores just in-frame clones and leaves some out. The table includes 130,000 to 150,000 clones, about 80% detected once. The sample was peripheral blood. The TCR sequence derives from a man in his 60s with acute or convalescent COVID-19. The V call is TRBV28, the J call TRBJ1-3; a possible D gene is TRBD1 (5 bases). CDR3 protein: CASNLGGSGNTIYF. The CDR3 bases are TGTGCCAGTAACTTGGGGGGGTCTGGAAACACCATATATTTT.